The 18 T cell receptor beta chains in this list originate from one sample, sequenced in a study of cytomegalovirus exposure and HLA in healthy donors. PCR primers comprised 60 Vbeta and 13 Jbeta primers. Data came from immunoSEQ multiplex PCR; TCRdb stores just in-frame clones and leaves some out. The sample shows about 110,000 clones, over 65% of them seen only once. The sample was PBMCs. The receptors derive from a man aged 25-45 years in good health and CMV-seropositive.

With regard to this clone: The sample carries other DNA sequences with the same CDR3. This chain connects TRBV2 to TRBJ2-7; 8 bases line up with TRBD2. The CDR3 is 14 residues long. J lost 4 bases, V lost 6 bases, and 8 bases had no gene match. CDR1 and CDR2 (germline): SNHLY, FYNNEI. CDR3 nucleotides: TGTGCCAGCAGCGAGACGGGGGGGACGTACGAGCAGTACTTC. Protein: CASSETGGTYEQYF.

This clone was seen once. The chain joins TRBV7-9 to TRBJ1-4, with a weak D call TRBD1 (6 bases). CDR1 and CDR2 from the germline V gene are SEHNR and FQNEAQ (reference sequence). This CDR3 is built from 16 residues. V lost 5 bases and J 4 bases, leaving 17 bases between the germline ends. CDR3 in DNA: TGTGCCAGCAGCCAATACGGACAGTCCGATAATGAAAAACTGTTTTTT. Amino acids: CASSQYGQSDNEKLFF.

The chain links TRBV6-1 to TRBJ2-7, with D possibly TRBD1 on 5 matching bases. In germline, CDR1 is MNHNS, CDR2 SASEGT. With 8 bases removed from V and 4 bases from J, the gap between germline ends came to 12 bases. This CDR3 contains 12 residues. The CDR3 DNA sequence: TGTGCCAGCGGGGCGGATCAGTACGAGCAGTACTTC. It encodes CASGADQYEQYF.

This chain connects TRBV6-5 to TRBJ1-1, with 11 bases matching TRBD1. Germline V CDR1 and CDR2: MNHEY, SVGAGI. J gave up 4 bases and V 6 bases, and 7 bases lay outside the gene matches. This CDR3 has 15 residues. CDR3 region: CASRGTGGLGTEAFF. The CDR3 nucleotides are TGTGCCAGCAGGGGGACAGGGGGTCTGGGCACTGAAGCTTTCTTT.

The rearrangement links TRBV4-3 to TRBJ1-6; TRBD1 agrees at 8 bases. Germline values: CDR1 LGHNA, CDR2 YSLEER. The length of the CDR3 is 15 residues. After removal of 4 bases from V and 7 bases from J, the junction contained 6 bases not matched to a gene. CDR3 bases: TGCGCCAGCAGCCCTCAGACAGGGGTGAATTCACCCCTCCACTTT. It is translated as CASSPQTGVNSPLHF.

The genes are TRBV28 and TRBJ2-1; no clear D gene. Trimming took 8 bases from V and 6 from J, leaving 17 bases between them. The CDR3 sequence is 14 residues long. The germline CDR1 and CDR2 sequences are MDHEN and SYDVKM. Written as DNA, the CDR3 is TGTGCCAGCGGAGACGGCTTTCGAGGCAATGAGCAGTTCTTC. The encoded protein is CASGDGFRGNEQFF.

This clone was detected ten times or more. The chain is built from TRBV4-3 and TRBJ2-3; tentatively, D is TRBD2 (7 bases). Germline V gene data show CDR1 as LGHNA and CDR2 as YSLEER. CDR3 size: 16 residues. The V end lost 1 base, the J end lost 2 bases, and 13 bases lay between the germline ends. The CDR3 DNA sequence: TGCGCCAGCAGCCAAGGTGGGGGGGCACACACAGATACGCAGTATTTT. Its translation: CASSQGGGAHTDTQYF.

V gene TRBV7-9 combines with J gene TRBJ1-4, with 7 nucleotides matching TRBD1. The CDR3 covers 15 residues. The germline CDR1 and CDR2 sequences are SEHNR and FQNEAQ (reference sequence). The junction had 5 bases not matched to a gene; V was cut back by 5 bases and J by 2 bases. CDR3: CASSTRDSTNEKLFF. DNA for the CDR3: TGTGCCAGCAGCACCCGGGACAGCACTAATGAAAAACTGTTTTTT.

This chain connects TRBV30 to TRBJ2-7; tentative D call: TRBD1 (6 bases). Per germline, CDR1 GTSNPN and CDR2 SVGIG (reference sequence). Trimming shortened V by 0 bases and J by 5 bases, and 11 bases separated the two germline ends. The length of the CDR3 is 13 residues. The CDR3 DNA sequence: TGTGCCTGGAGTGTACAGGGTCGCGACGAGCAGTACTTC. Protein: CAWSVQGRDEQYF.

The rearrangement uses TRBV7-6 and TRBJ1-1, with D possibly being TRBD1 (5 bases). Germline V gene lookup returns CDR1 SGHVS and CDR2 FNYEAQ. The V end lost 2 bases, the J end lost 4 bases, and 20 bases lay between the germline ends. The CDR3 loop spans 17 amino acids. Here the CDR3 reads CASSLITGWGESTEAFF. The CDR3 DNA is TGTGCCAGCAGCTTAATAACGGGATGGGGGGAGAGCACTGAAGCTTTCTTT.

The chain joins TRBV7-9 to TRBJ2-2, with 9 bases lining up with TRBD2. Germline loops: CDR1 SEHNR, CDR2 FQNEAQ (reference sequence). The trim removed 5 bases at V and 0 bases at J, leaving 10 bases unmatched. The CDR3 totals 18 residues. The CDR3 loop reads CASSLAGGGDSNTGELFF. The CDR3 nucleotides read TGTGCCAGCAGCCTCGCCGGCGGGGGGGATTCGAACACCGGGGAGCTGTTTTTT.

V gene TRBV9 combines with J gene TRBJ2-1; a possible D gene is TRBD2 (6 bases). V was pared by 0 bases and J by 2 bases, with 12 bases between. CDR3 length: 16 residues. In germline, CDR1 is SGDLS, CDR2 YYNGEE. The CDR3 reads CASSVAAGAPYNEQFF. CDR3 nucleotide sequence: TGTGCCAGCAGCGTAGCAGCGGGTGCCCCCTACAATGAGCAGTTCTTC.

V gene TRBV6-6 combines with J gene TRBJ2-7; tentatively, D is TRBD1 (5 bases). The V gene lost 6 bases and the J gene lost 1 base, with 7 bases spanning the gap. Germline CDR1 MNHNY, CDR2 SVGAGI (reference sequence). The CDR3 contains 12 residues. CDR3 DNA sequence: TGTGCCAGCAGCAGGGCATCCTACGAGCAGTACTTC. Its translation is CASSRASYEQYF.

This sequence joins TRBV9 and TRBJ1-3, with 8 bases matching TRBD1. V was pared by 3 bases and J by 1 base, with 0 bases of the junction left unmatched. Germline assignment: CDR1 SGDLS and CDR2 YYNGEE. The CDR3 runs to 14 residues. CDR3 residues: CASSGTGSGNTIYF. CDR3 nucleotide sequence: TGTGCCAGCAGCGGGACAGGGTCTGGAAACACCATATATTTT.

This clone was detected only once. The chain combines TRBV28 with TRBJ2-7, with D possibly matching TRBD1 (7 bases). Per the germline V gene, CDR1 is MDHEN and CDR2 is SYDVKM. V shed 2 bases and J shed 3 bases, with 14 bases lying between them. This CDR3 is 15 amino acids long. The CDR3 DNA reads TGTGCCAGCAGTTTAAGCCCCAGGGGGGACTACGAGCAGTACTTC. This codes for CASSLSPRGDYEQYF.

The chain joins TRBV11-1 to TRBJ2-3; TRBD1 matches 9 bases. The germline gives CDR1 SGHAT, CDR2 FQDESV (reference sequence). After removal of 7 bases from V and 6 bases from J, the junction contained 11 bases not matched to a gene. The CDR3 length is 15 residues. The CDR3 nucleotides are TGTGCCAGCACCCCCGGACAGGGGAAATTTGATACGCAGTATTTT. Translation: CASTPGQGKFDTQYF.

The chain recombines TRBV25-1 with TRBJ2-7, with 9 bases identical to TRBD1. In germline, CDR1 is MGHDK, CDR2 SYGVNS. The CDR3 extends over 15 amino acids. The V and J ends lost 4 bases and 5 bases, in that order; junction bases with no gene match: 9. CDR3 amino acids: CASSGWDREKNEQYF. DNA of the CDR3: TGTGCCAGCAGTGGGTGGGACAGGGAAAAGAACGAGCAGTACTTC.

The chain links TRBV21-1 to TRBJ2-1; the DNA was not compared with TRBD2, the D call given in the table. TRBV21-1 is recorded as a pseudogene. This CDR3 is built from 21 residues. This CDR3 reads CASSKGDRLAGDLGSYNEQFF. CDR3 in DNA: TGTGCCAGCAGCAAAGGGGATAGACTAGCGGGGGATCTGGGGTCCTACAATGAGCAGTTCTTC.